This T cell receptor beta chain was observed in a study of T cell responses to AZD1222 COVID-19 vaccine. Comments on this clone: Its cognate antigen is unknown.

General study findings and limits: In a largely white British group with more females than males, clonal diversity was possibly underestimated. There were repertoire samples only from the period after the peak T cell response.

Clones were sequenced by immunoSEQ multiplex PCR, and TCRdb holds only the in-frame ones, with some missing. Among under 200,000 clones listed, about 88% were seen once. This specimen consisted of peripheral blood, obtained 28 days after the second AZD1222 dose. This clonotype was obtained from an adult who received the AZD1222 COVID-19 vaccine.

The CDR3 spells CASSSGMNTEAFF. CDR3 DNA: TGTGCCAGCAGTTCCGGGATGAACACTGAAGCTTTCTTT. The V call is TRBV12-3 or TRBV12-4, the J call TRBJ1-1; D ambiguous. The V end was cut by 4 bases, the J end by 0 bases, with 6 bases between. The CDR3 extends over 13 amino acids.